This T cell receptor (beta chain) was found in a study of T cells in Graves' hyperthyroidism and ophthalmopathy. Authors of the study amplified TCR beta CDR3 regions from RNA transcripts. When the TCR CDR3 underwent first-round RT-PCR, the HTBI primer set was used. TCRdb re-called the multiplex PCR reads with MiXCR, one entry per CDR3 protein. Of around 440,000 distinct CDR3 sequences listed, approximately 14% are singletons. Diagnoses used clinical symptoms, serum thyroxine and TRAb, thyroid ultrasound and orbital computed tomography. Out of around 10 ml of fresh peripheral blood came the PBMCs. This clonotype was detected many times. J was trimmed by 4 bases and V by 5 bases; bases with no gene match: 12. CDR3 length equals 16 residues. Germline V gene lookup returns CDR1 SGHTA and CDR2 FQGNSA.

The sample taken for sequencing was blood. J is TRBJ1-2 and V is TRBV7-2, with TRBD1 identical over 8 bases. The receptor was derived from a woman between 18 and 29 years old with Graves' hyperthyroidism. The DNA for the CDR3 is TGTGCCAGCAGCAGAGGACAGGGCACCAGGGTCTATGGCTACACCTTC. Protein sequence: CASSRGQGTRVYGYTF.